The 9 T cell receptor beta chains below were found in one sample sequenced in a study of response to subunit inactivated influenza vaccine. Using its own MiXCR run on the RT-PCR reads, TCRdb lists one record per CDR3 protein. The data show some 520,000 distinct CDR3 sequences, 16% seen once. The material sequenced was CD4+ T cells sorted from PBMCs, taken less than 30 months after vaccination. These receptors originate from a man aged 50 to 75 who received an inactivated influenza vaccine.

The chain couples TRBV9 to TRBJ1-2; TRBD1 matches at 8 bases. The CDR3 consists of 15 residues. In germline, CDR1 is SGDLS, CDR2 YYNGEE. Trimming removed 6 bases from V and 4 bases from J; junction bases left unmatched: 11. DNA of the CDR3: TGTGCCAGCAACTTGGGACAGGCCGGGATCTATGGCTACACCTTC. Its translation: CASNLGQAGIYGYTF.

This clonotype was found a few times. The chain is built from TRBV4-1 and TRBJ1-4; D not resolved. The CDR3 extends over 15 amino acids. Germline-derived CDR1 and CDR2 are MGHRA and YSYEKL. Trimming took off 2 bases at V and 6 bases at J, with 13 bases between the two ends. The CDR3 here is CASSQTQVRDEKLFF. The CDR3 nucleotides are TGCGCCAGCAGCCAAACCCAGGTTCGGGATGAAAAACTGTTTTTT.

The chain combines TRBV5-1 with TRBJ2-2; D possibly corresponds to TRBD1 (6 bases). The CDR3 contains 19 residues. Germline V gene data show CDR1 as SGHRS and CDR2 as YFSETQ. V was pared by 3 bases and J by 0 bases, with 21 bases between. As DNA, the CDR3 is TGCGCCAGCAGCTCCCTAATATCCTCCGGGACAACGAACACCGGGGAGCTGTTTTTT. Translated, it gives CASSSLISSGTTNTGELFF.

This clonotype was recorded only once. Here the CDR3 DNA reads TGTGCCAGCAGTGGGCCCCAGTACCCCACAGATACGCAGTATTTT. Translated: CASSGPQYPTDTQYF. The V gene is TRBV6-2 or TRBV6-3, the J gene TRBJ2-3; D uncertain. Germline V gives CDR1 MNHEY, CDR2 SVGEGT. Trimming shortened V by 5 bases and J by 2 bases, and 14 bases separated the two germline ends. The CDR3 totals 15 residues.

The CDR3 DNA sequence: TGTGCCAGCTCACCCGGGTCAGCCAAAAACATTCAGTACTTC. Its protein is CASSPGSAKNIQYF. The V gene is TRBV18, the J gene TRBJ2-4, with D hard to call. Looked up from germline, CDR1 is KGHSH and CDR2 is LQKENI. V gave up 3 bases and J gave up 0 bases, with 6 bases separating them. This CDR3 is 14 amino acids long.

This clonotype has only a few counts. The chain couples TRBV12-3 or TRBV12-4 to TRBJ1-4, with a possible D match to TRBD1 (5 bases). CDR3 size: 15 residues. V lost 3 bases and J lost 7, with 15 bases in between. CDR3 region: CASSLARVSGEKLFF. The CDR3 region has the DNA TGTGCCAGCAGTTTGGCCAGGGTTTCTGGTGAAAAACTGTTTTTT.

This clonotype was detected many times. CDR3: CASSQVFRDGHGYTF. The CDR3 DNA reads TGTGCCAGCAGCCAAGTGTTTAGGGACGGGCATGGCTACACCTTC. The chain has TRBV4-2 and TRBJ1-2; TRBD1 is a possible D gene (5 bases). CDR1 and CDR2 (germline): LGHNA, YNFKEQ. The V gene lost 1 base and the J gene lost 6 bases, with 15 bases spanning the gap. This CDR3 has 15 amino acids.

The chain has TRBV4-1 and TRBJ2-7; D may be TRBD2 (6 bases). Trimming stripped 1 base from V and 4 bases from J, with 14 bases between. The germline gives CDR1 MGHRA, CDR2 YSYEKL. CDR3 length: 15 residues. For the CDR3, the DNA is TGCGCCAGCAGCCAAGGGCTAGCGCCTAATTACGAGCAGTACTTC. Its protein is CASSQGLAPNYEQYF.

The table lists this clonotype with a few counts. This chain connects TRBV5-1 to TRBJ2-7, with TRBD1 matching over 7 bases. Germline-derived CDR1 and CDR2 are SGHRS and YFSETQ. With 0 bases clipped from V and 1 base from J, the junction kept 4 bases outside the gene matches. The CDR3 contains 15 residues. CDR3 coding DNA: TGCGCCAGCAGCTTGGAACAGGGGCGGTCCTACGAGCAGTACTTC. Translation gives CASSLEQGRSYEQYF.